The 18 T cell receptor beta chains listed next were all sequenced from one sample in a study of Graves' ophthalmopathy and Graves' hyperthyroidism (dated by TCRdb to the late 2010s). Sequencing instrument: Illumina HiSeq 2000. For repertoire sequencing, TCR beta CDR3 regions were amplified from RNA transcripts. A first-round RT-PCR used HTBI primers with the Qiagen OneStep RT-PCR kit, followed by a second-round multiplex PCR, size selection and purification. TCRdb cleaned the public reads at Q25 with fastp, built clones with MiXCR and kept in-frame beta chains. Under each unique CDR3 protein, matching rows form one entry showing the most common genes and DNA. The sample has over 500,000 distinct CDR3 sequences on record, 22% of them singletons. The ten most abundant clones make up more than 5.5% of the sample. The sample consisted of peripheral blood. All receptors come from a woman aged 18 to 35 with stable Graves' hyperthyroidism. Some clones in this sample may be carry-over from other donors' samples. Donor details come from another sample of the same person, matched by shared clones.

This clonotype has only a few counts. The rearrangement links TRBV2 to TRBJ1-2; 7 bases agree with TRBD1. Trimming removed 7 bases from V and 3 bases from J; junction bases left unmatched: 5. This CDR3 spans 13 amino acids. Germline lookup yields CDR1 SNHLY and CDR2 FYNNEI. CDR3 sequence: CASNRGEDYGYTF. The DNA for the CDR3 is TGTGCCAGCAACAGGGGAGAAGACTATGGCTACACCTTC.

In this sample, this clonotype turned up many times. The chain combines TRBV2 with TRBJ2-5; 11 bases agree with TRBD2. The CDR3 consists of 15 residues. J lost 4 bases, V lost 0 bases, and 1 base had no gene match. Looked up from germline, CDR1 is SNHLY and CDR2 is FYNNEI. CDR3 region: CASSEASGGAETQYF. The DNA of the CDR3 is TGTGCCAGCAGTGAAGCTAGCGGGGGGGCAGAGACCCAGTACTTC.

The V and J genes are TRBV19 and TRBJ1-1; 8 positions match TRBD1. V shed 11 bases, J shed 6 bases, and the junction held 5 bases outside the gene matches. The CDR3 totals 11 residues. The germline V gene has CDR1 LNHDA and CDR2 SQIVND (reference sequence). The CDR3 region has the DNA TGTGCCGTATCGGGACAGGCTGAAGCTTTCTTT. As protein: CAVSGQAEAFF.

This clonotype appeared many times. This chain uses TRBV20-1 with TRBJ2-5; 11 bases fit TRBD2. The CDR3 has 14 amino acids. Trimming removed 1 base from V and 5 bases from J; junction bases left unmatched: 3. Germline V lookup: CDR1 DFQATT, CDR2 SNEGSKA (reference sequence). This chain's CDR3 is CSARVLAGVETQYF. The CDR3 DNA reads as TGCAGTGCTAGAGTACTAGCGGGAGTGGAGACCCAGTACTTC.

This clonotype was observed at least ten times. This chain connects TRBV19 to TRBJ1-1; D perhaps matches TRBD1 (5 bases). Trimming took 5 bases from V and 0 from J, leaving 13 bases between them. This CDR3 spans 15 amino acids. Germline-derived CDR1 and CDR2 are LNHDA and SQIVND (reference sequence). Here the CDR3 DNA reads TGTGCCAGTAGTGTAAGTGGGGCCATGAACACTGAAGCTTTCTTT. Protein sequence: CASSVSGAMNTEAFF.

The rearrangement links TRBV6-2 or TRBV6-3 to TRBJ1-2; D gene ambiguous. Per the germline V gene, CDR1 is MNHEY and CDR2 is SVGEGT. Deletions cut 6 bases from V and 6 bases from J, with 11 bases between. The CDR3 loop spans 12 amino acids. DNA for the CDR3: TGTGCCAGCAGCTACGATACACATGGCTACACCTTC. It specifies CASSYDTHGYTF.

The chain links TRBV29-1 to TRBJ2-6; no reliable D call. The V end was cut by 4 bases, the J end by 0 bases, with 1 base between. CDR1 and CDR2 from the germline V gene are SQVTM and ANQGSEA. This CDR3 comprises 12 residues. CDR3 DNA sequence: TGCAGCGTTGGCTCTGGGGCCAACGTCCTGACTTTC. It yields the protein CSVGSGANVLTF. The whole variable domain, remainder taken from reference TRBV29-1 and TRBJ2-6, is SAVISQKPSRDICQRGTSLTIQCQVDSQVTMMFWYRQQPGQSLTLIATANQGSEATYESGFVIDKFPISRPNLTFSTLTVSNMSPEDSSIYLCSVGSGANVLTFGAGSRLTVL.

The chain carries TRBV27 and TRBJ2-7; 7 nucleotides align to TRBD1. J was trimmed by 0 bases and V by 3 bases; bases with no gene match: 5. The CDR3 is made up of 15 amino acids. CDR1 MNHEY and CDR2 SMNVEV come from the germline V gene (reference sequence). The CDR3 DNA follows: TGTGCCAGCAGTTTCGACGGGGACAGCTCCTACGAGCAGTACTTC. Its protein product is CASSFDGDSSYEQYF.

In nucleotides, the CDR3 is TGTGCCAGCAGTTACGAGCAGGGGCAAGGCTCCTACGAGCAGTACTTC. This translates into CASSYEQGQGSYEQYF. The chain links TRBV6-5 to TRBJ2-7; perhaps TRBD1 as D (6 bases). CDR1 and CDR2 from the germline V gene are MNHEY and SVGAGI. Trimming pared 2 bases from V and 0 bases from J, leaving 14 bases between. The CDR3 has 16 residues.

This clonotype was observed at least ten times. The V call is TRBV11-2, the J call TRBJ1-2; 11 nucleotides agree with TRBD1. The CDR3 is 15 amino acids. Unmatched junction bases numbered 7, after V lost 5 bases and J lost 5 bases. The V gene's germline CDR1 is SGHAT and CDR2 FQNNGV. CDR3 sequence reads: CASSPGQGAEYGYTF. CDR3 in DNA: TGTGCCAGCAGCCCCGGACAGGGGGCTGAGTATGGCTACACCTTC.

The table lists this clonotype with many counts. The chain is built from TRBV19 and TRBJ1-5, with D tentatively TRBD1 (6 bases). Germline V gene sequence: CDR1 LNHDA, CDR2 SQIVND (reference sequence). V was clipped by 3 bases and J by 6 bases, with 15 bases between them. This CDR3 contains 15 residues. The CDR3 nucleotides read TGTGCCAGTAGTATCTGGGGCAGGGGCGGTCAGCCCCAGCATTTT. Translating gives CASSIWGRGGQPQHF.

This clonotype was observed many times. The genes are TRBV11-2 and TRBJ2-7; no clear D. Germline V gives CDR1 SGHAT, CDR2 FQNNGV. The CDR3 spans 14 residues. Trimming left V 7 bases short and J 1 base short, with 14 bases between. The CDR3 nucleotides read TGTGCCAGCACTATGCCAGAGCAGTCCTACGAGCAGTACTTC. It yields the protein CASTMPEQSYEQYF.

A note on this clonotype: This clone may be a read error of a much larger clone one base away. A read error is likely, as this CDR3 ends without the conserved phenylalanine or tryptophan. This sequence joins TRBV9 and TRBJ1-2; 7 nucleotides align to TRBD1. CDR3 length: 13 residues. V was clipped by 4 bases and J by 8 bases; unmatched bases: 8. Per the germline V gene, CDR1 is SGDLS and CDR2 is YYNGEE. The CDR3 here is CASSTPGGRGYTV. CDR3 DNA sequence: TGTGCCAGCAGCACACCAGGGGGACGCGGCTACACCGTC.

This clonotype was counted many times. CDR3 coding DNA: TGTGCCAGCACCACCGACAGGGGGCACGGCGGGGAGCTGTTTTTT. Translating gives CASTTDRGHGGELFF. This rearrangement joins TRBV12-3 or TRBV12-4 to TRBJ2-2; 10 bases align to TRBD1. V lost 7 bases to trimming and J lost 7 bases; unmatched junction nucleotides: 9. This CDR3 is 15 amino acids long.

This clonotype was counted at least ten times. The V gene is TRBV6-1, the J gene TRBJ1-1; D is perhaps TRBD1 (6 bases). Between the trimmed V and J ends, which lost 3 bases and 1 base, there was a span of 12 bases. The CDR3 is 15 residues long. Germline values: CDR1 MNHNS, CDR2 SASEGT. CDR3 region: CASSDAGQPNTEAFF. In nucleotides, the CDR3 is TGTGCCAGCAGTGATGCTGGACAGCCGAACACTGAAGCTTTCTTT.

In its sample, this clonotype was seen many times. This chain uses TRBV25-1 with TRBJ1-6; 8 nucleotides align to TRBD1. This CDR3 spans 15 amino acids. Germline V lookup: CDR1 MGHDK, CDR2 SYGVNS. Germline trimming cut 6 bases from V and 7 bases from J; bases unmatched to any gene: 8. The DNA of the CDR3 is TGTGCCAGCAGCCCCGGGGACAGGCCCAATTCACCCCTCCACTTT. Encoded protein: CASSPGDRPNSPLHF.

The gene calls are TRBV6-1 and TRBJ1-1; no clear D gene. The CDR3 consists of 11 residues. The V gene's germline CDR1 is MNHNS and CDR2 SASEGT. V lost 5 bases, J lost 11 bases, and 12 bases lay in between. The chain's CDR3 is CASSNLLEAFF. The CDR3 DNA follows: TGTGCCAGCAGTAATCTATTAGAGGCTTTCTTT.

This clonotype occurred many times. V and J are TRBV6-5 and TRBJ1-3; D is possibly TRBD1 (5 bases). CDR1 and CDR2 from the germline V gene are MNHEY and SVGAGI. With 2 bases removed from V and 0 bases from J, the gap between germline ends came to 5 bases. This CDR3 has 14 amino acids. CDR3 in DNA: TGTGCCAGCAGTTACGACAGCTCTGGAAACACCATATATTTT. This sequence encodes CASSYDSSGNTIYF.